Described below is a single T cell receptor (beta chain) sequence and its context. Assay: immunoSEQ multiplex PCR; the TCRdb copy retains only in-frame clones and omits some. The data show about 320,000 clones, more than 70% seen once. The source of the sample is a study of Ad26.COV2.S vaccination and SARS-CoV-2 variants. CDR3 size: 13 residues. Looked up from germline, CDR1 is SNHLY and CDR2 is FYNNEI. Between the trimmed V and J ends, which lost 5 bases and 5 bases, there was a span of 13 bases. Treatment indicated: around 19 received Ad26.COV2.S at low or high dose, single or two shots; about 5 received placebo; per-sample allocation not given. All samples were drawn on day 63, counting from the first vaccine or placebo injection.

The chain joins TRBV2 to TRBJ2-7; tentative D call: TRBD2 (6 bases). The sequenced sample was peripheral blood, obtained in a trial of Ad26.COV2.S vaccine versus placebo. The TCR originated in a person aged 18-60 years who received the Ad26.COV2.S COVID-19 vaccine or a placebo. The CDR3 sequence is CASSKVREDEQYF. Here the CDR3 DNA reads TGTGCCAGCAGTAAGGTCAGGGAGGACGAGCAGTACTTC.